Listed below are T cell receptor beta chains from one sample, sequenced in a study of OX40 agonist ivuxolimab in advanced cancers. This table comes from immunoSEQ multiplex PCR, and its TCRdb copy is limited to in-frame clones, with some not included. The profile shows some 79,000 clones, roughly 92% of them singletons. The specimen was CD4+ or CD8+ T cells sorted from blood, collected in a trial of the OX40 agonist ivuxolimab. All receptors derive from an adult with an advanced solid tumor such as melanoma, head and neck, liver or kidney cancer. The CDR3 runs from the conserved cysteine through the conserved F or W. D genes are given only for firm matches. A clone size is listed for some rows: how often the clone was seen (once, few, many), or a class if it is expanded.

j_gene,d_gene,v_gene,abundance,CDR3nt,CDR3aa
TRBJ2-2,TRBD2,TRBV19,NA,TGTGCCAGTAGGATCACTAGCGGGAGGGTCACCGGGGAGCTGTTTTTT,CASRITSGRVTGELFF
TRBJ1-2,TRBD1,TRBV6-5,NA,TGTGCCAGCAGACCAGACAGGGTTATTGGCTACACCTTC,CASRPDRVIGYTF
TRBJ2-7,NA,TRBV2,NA,TGTGCCAGCAGTAACGGGCAGGGCTTCGAGCAGTACTTC,CASSNGQGFEQYF
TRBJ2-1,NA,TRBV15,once,TGTGCCACCAGCAGGCGGGACAGTACGAATGAGCAGTTCTTC,CATSRRDSTNEQFF
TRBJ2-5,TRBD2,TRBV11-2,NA,TGTGCCAGCAGCGCCGGACTAGTCACCCAAGAGACCCAGTACTTC,CASSAGLVTQETQYF
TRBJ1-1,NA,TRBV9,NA,TGTGCCAGCAGCGCGGGCGCTACCCGGAACACTGAAGCTTTCTTT,CASSAGATRNTEAFF
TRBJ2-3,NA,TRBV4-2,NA,TGTGCCAGCAGCCAGGAATTAGCGCCTAGCACAGATACGCAGTATTTT,CASSQELAPSTDTQYF
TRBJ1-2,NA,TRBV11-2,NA,TGTGCCAGCAGCTTAGAGTGGGATAACTATGGCTACACCTTC,CASSLEWDNYGYTF
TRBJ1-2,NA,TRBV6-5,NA,TGTGCCAGCAGCCCGACAGGACTACCTGGCTACACCTTC,CASSPTGLPGYTF
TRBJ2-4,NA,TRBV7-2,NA,TGTGCCAGCAGCTTAGCGGGACGGGAGTTGATGTACTTC,CASSLAGRELMYF
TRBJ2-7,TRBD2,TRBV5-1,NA,TGCGCCAGCAGCTCTGGAGGAGCGGGAGATCAGGCACAGTACTTC,CASSSGGAGDQAQYF